A single T cell receptor beta chain is shown here with its context. Together with a sample-barcoded 5' primer, a J-beta primer mix was included in a second PCR lasting about 7 to 11 cycles. A template-switch adaptor containing 12 random nucleotides labeled each cDNA molecule. One entry per CDR3 protein, called by TCRdb with MiXCR from the 5' RACE reads. Among 1.5 million to 2 million distinct CDR3 sequences listed, around half were seen once. V was trimmed by 6 bases and J by 4 bases, leaving 21 bases between them. The germline CDR1 and CDR2 sequences are MNHEY and SVGAGI. The CDR3 covers 16 residues. This entry is derived from a study of blood T cells in healthy people across ages.

The chain is built from TRBV6-5 and TRBJ2-5; the D gene could be TRBD1 or TRBD2 (5 bases each). The source is a woman aged 40-49 years in good health. The sample comprised blood. The CDR3 DNA reads TGTGCCAGCAGCCGCCCCCCCGGGACGACATTAGAGACCCAGTACTTC. It encodes CASSRPPGTTLETQYF.